This T cell receptor (beta chain) was documented in a study of cytomegalovirus exposure and HLA in healthy donors. Study as a whole: Drawn from HLA-typed donors, roughly 87 million unique TCRs were held in an early data release. Broader study findings: The authors assumed roughly uniform sequencing depth across donors for presence/absence analyses. Earlier analysis found most TCR beta V segments productive about 87% or about 30% of the time.

A remark on this clone: Its antigen remains unknown.

Germline CDR1 and CDR2: LGHNA and YSLEER. The germline V and J ends were trimmed by 4 bases and 4 bases, with 11 bases remaining between them. The CDR3 is made up of 13 amino acids. The PCR was carried out with 60 Vbeta primers and 13 Jbeta primers. Libraries were prepared by immunoSEQ multiplex PCR; TCRdb keeps only in-frame clonotypes and omits some of them. This repertoire includes some 72,000 clones. Sequencing input: PBMCs. V usage is TRBV4-3 and J usage is TRBJ2-7; D may be TRBD1 (5 bases). The clonotype was recovered from a man aged 30-40 years in good health and CMV-seronegative. The CDR3 DNA reads TGCGCCAGCAGCCGTACGGACACATACGAGCAGTACTTC. Its translation: CASSRTDTYEQYF.